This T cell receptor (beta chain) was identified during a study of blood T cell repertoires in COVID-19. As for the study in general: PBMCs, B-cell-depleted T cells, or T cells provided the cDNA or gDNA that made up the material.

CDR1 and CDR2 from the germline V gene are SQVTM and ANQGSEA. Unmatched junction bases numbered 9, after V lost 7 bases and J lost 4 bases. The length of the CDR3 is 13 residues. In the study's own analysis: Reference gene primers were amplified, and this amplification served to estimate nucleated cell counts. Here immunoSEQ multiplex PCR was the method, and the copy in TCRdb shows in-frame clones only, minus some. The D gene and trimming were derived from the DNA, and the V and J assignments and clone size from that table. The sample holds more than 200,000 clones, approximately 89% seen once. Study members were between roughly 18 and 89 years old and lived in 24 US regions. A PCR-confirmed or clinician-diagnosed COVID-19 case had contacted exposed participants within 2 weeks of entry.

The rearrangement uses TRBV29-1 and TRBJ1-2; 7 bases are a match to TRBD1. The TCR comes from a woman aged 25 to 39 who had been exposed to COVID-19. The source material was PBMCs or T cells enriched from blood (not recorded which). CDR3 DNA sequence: TGCAGCGCCCGACCGGACAGGACCTATGGCTACACCTTC. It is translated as CSARPDRTYGYTF.